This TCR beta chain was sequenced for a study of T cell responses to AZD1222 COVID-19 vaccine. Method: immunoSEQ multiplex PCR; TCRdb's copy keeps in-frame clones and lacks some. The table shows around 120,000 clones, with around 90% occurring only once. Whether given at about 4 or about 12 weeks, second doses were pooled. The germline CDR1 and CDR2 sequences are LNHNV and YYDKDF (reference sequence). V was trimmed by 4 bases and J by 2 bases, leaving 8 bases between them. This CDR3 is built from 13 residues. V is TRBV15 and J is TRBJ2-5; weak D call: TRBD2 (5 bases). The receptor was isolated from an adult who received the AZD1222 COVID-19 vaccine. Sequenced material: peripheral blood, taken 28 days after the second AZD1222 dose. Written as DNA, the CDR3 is TGTGCCACCAGCACCGCGGGTCAAGAGACCCAGTACTTC. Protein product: CATSTAGQETQYF.